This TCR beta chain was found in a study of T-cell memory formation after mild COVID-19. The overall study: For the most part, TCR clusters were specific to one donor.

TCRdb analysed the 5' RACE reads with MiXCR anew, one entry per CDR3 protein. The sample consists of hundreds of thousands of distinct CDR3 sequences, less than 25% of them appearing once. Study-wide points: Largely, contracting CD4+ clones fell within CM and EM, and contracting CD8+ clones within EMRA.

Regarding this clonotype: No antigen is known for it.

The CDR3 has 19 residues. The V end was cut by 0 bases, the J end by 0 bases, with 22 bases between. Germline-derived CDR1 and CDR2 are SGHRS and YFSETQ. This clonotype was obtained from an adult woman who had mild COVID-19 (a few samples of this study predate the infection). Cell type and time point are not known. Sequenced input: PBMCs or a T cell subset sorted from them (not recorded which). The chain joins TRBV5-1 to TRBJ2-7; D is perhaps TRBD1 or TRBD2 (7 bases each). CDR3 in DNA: TGCGCCAGCAGCTTGGGAGCGGGACAGATAAATTTTTACTCCTACGAGCAGTACTTC. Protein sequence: CASSLGAGQINFYSYEQYF.